The rows below give T cell receptor beta chains drawn from one sample of a study of CD8 T cells in Susac syndrome. TCRdb fed the immunoSEQ multiplex PCR reads into MiXCR, producing one record per CDR3 protein. The sample lists around 280,000 distinct CDR3 sequences; about 90% were seen once. Sequencing input: CD4+ T cells from PBMCs. The receptors were gathered from a human donor with multiple sclerosis. Both conserved end residues are part of each CDR3. Fields, in order: clone size, J gene, V gene, D gene, CDR3 protein. D genes are given only for firm matches. Clone size is not always given. Where it is, it says once, few, many or a class for expanded clones.

>-|TRBJ1-3|TRBV20-1|-
CSARGTSGNTIYF
>-|TRBJ1-4|TRBV18|-
CASSPQPGNRATNEKLFF
>-|TRBJ2-5|TRBV3-1|-
CASSQESETQYF
>-|TRBJ1-1|TRBV28|TRBD1
CASSPHAPTGLAFF
>-|TRBJ1-1|TRBV18|-
CASSPGENTEAFF
>-|TRBJ2-3|TRBV7-8|-
CASSLAQPGTDTQYF
>-|TRBJ2-7|TRBV12-3/TRBV12-4|TRBD2
CASSWGGPGLAVSSYEQYF
>-|TRBJ2-7|TRBV6-2/TRBV6-3|-
CASSFSRGGTYEQYF
>once|TRBJ2-5|TRBV18|TRBD1
CASSSRDSPQETQYF
>-|TRBJ2-6|TRBV2|TRBD1
CASSVPGQGSGANVLTF
>-|TRBJ2-5|TRBV3-1|-
CASSRAAKETQYF
>-|TRBJ2-5|TRBV12-3/TRBV12-4|-
CASSPTPWGASPYF
>-|TRBJ2-7|TRBV4-3|TRBD1
CASSLRQGVSYEQYF
>-|TRBJ2-5|TRBV3-1|-
CASASEGLVSETQYF
>-|TRBJ1-5|TRBV7-9|-
CASSLVQGPSEINQPQHF
>-|TRBJ2-5|TRBV18|-
CASSQGPRETQYF
>-|TRBJ2-3|TRBV2|TRBD2
CASSEQAGDTQYF
>-|TRBJ1-1|TRBV6-5|TRBD1
CASSRRDRGTEAFF
>-|TRBJ2-7|TRBV7-3|TRBD1
CASSPRTGGRYEQYF
>-|TRBJ2-1|TRBV6-1|TRBD2
CASSDPAGMYNEQFF
>-|TRBJ1-2|TRBV11-2|-
CASSLDRLANYGYTF
>-|TRBJ1-2|TRBV18|-
CASSPEDNYGYTF
>-|TRBJ1-1|TRBV4-2|-
CASSQEGSLRTEAFF
>-|TRBJ2-1|TRBV20-1|-
CSAPRGTANEQFF
>-|TRBJ1-1|TRBV25-1|TRBD1
CASSEWGQFYAFF
>-|TRBJ1-5|TRBV12-3/TRBV12-4|-
CASSLASMGWSNQPQHF
>-|TRBJ2-3|TRBV12-3/TRBV12-4|TRBD1
CASSLERGLFTDTQYF
>-|TRBJ2-7|TRBV29-1|TRBD1
CSATIGGQGSYEQYF
>few|TRBJ1-1|TRBV6-5|-
CASSSVGRGNTEAFF
>-|TRBJ2-1|TRBV30|TRBD2
CAWSTLAGGQDEQFF
>-|TRBJ1-2|TRBV29-1|-
CSVEGGGPGYTF
>-|TRBJ1-5|TRBV20-1|TRBD1
CSAKGQGNQPQHF
>-|TRBJ2-3|TRBV5-4|TRBD2
CASSWTSGGNTQYF
>-|TRBJ1-4|TRBV10-2|-
CASSESSQGLTNEKLFF
>once|TRBJ1-2|TRBV6-6|-
CASRWDGDYGYTF
>-|TRBJ1-2|TRBV29-1|-
CSALTGGGYYGYTF
>once|TRBJ1-2|TRBV30|-
CAWSVRRDFNYGYTF
>few|TRBJ1-1|TRBV19|-
CASSIQQNTEAFF
>-|TRBJ2-7|TRBV7-2|-
CASGPYRPPHEQYF
>-|TRBJ1-1|TRBV19|-
CASSIRILFEGDNTEAFF
>-|TRBJ2-1|TRBV6-1|-
CASSGRGPQGYNEQFF
>once|TRBJ1-1|TRBV7-3|-
CASSPSGGPTEAFF
>-|TRBJ2-5|TRBV12-3/TRBV12-4|-
CASSLRGAGETQYF
>-|TRBJ1-2|TRBV10-3|-
CATRGGGYGYTF
>few|TRBJ1-2|TRBV7-3|-
CASSFGQYYGYTF
>-|TRBJ1-1|TRBV5-1|-
CASSYNGREFEAFF
>-|TRBJ2-5|TRBV4-1|-
CASSQTGPGKETQYF
>-|TRBJ2-7|TRBV14|-
CASSRHDPLRKQYF
>once|TRBJ2-6|TRBV20-1|TRBD1
CSAPDRGANVLTF
>-|TRBJ2-7|TRBV19|-
CASSHPSGKSYEQYF
>-|TRBJ2-5|TRBV7-9|-
CASSSEQQETQYF
>-|TRBJ2-1|TRBV7-9|-
CASSLVAGEGGEQFF
>-|TRBJ1-1|TRBV10-3|-
CAISGAGTQNTEAFF
>once|TRBJ2-5|TRBV18|TRBD1
CASSPGTGIETQYF
>-|TRBJ1-2|TRBV7-2|TRBD1
CASSLAGTGTGYGYTF
>-|TRBJ2-5|TRBV7-9|-
CASSPQTMAFGETQYF
>-|TRBJ2-5|TRBV3-1|-
CASSLGRTQYF
>-|TRBJ1-2|TRBV30|-
CAWSVNRANYGYTF
>once|TRBJ2-7|TRBV29-1|-
CSVARQGPYEQYF
>-|TRBJ2-6|TRBV18|-
CASSRDTKYSGANVLTF